Sequencing of this TCR beta chain was carried out in a study of blood T cell repertoires in COVID-19. As for the study in general: The United States, Italy and Spain were the sources of the acute and convalescent COVID-19 samples. In each case, the material was cDNA or gDNA derived from T cells, B-cell-depleted T cells, or PBMCs.

Original analysis: From reference gene primer amplification, estimates of nucleated cell counts were derived. This table comes from immunoSEQ multiplex PCR, and its TCRdb copy is limited to in-frame clones, with some not included. The DNA was the basis for D and trimming; V, J and clone size are from that table. Of over 130,000 clones listed, 85% are singletons. CDR1 and CDR2 from the germline V gene are MDHEN and SYDVKM. The V end was cut by 2 bases, the J end by 13 bases, with 9 bases between. There are 11 residues in the CDR3. This receptor was taken from a man aged 45-65 years with acute or convalescent COVID-19. The sample taken for sequencing was peripheral blood. This chain joins TRBV28 and TRBJ2-1; D is undetermined. CDR3 nucleotides: TGTGCCAGCAGTTTAAGCAGACAACAGTTCTTC. Encoded protein: CASSLSRQQFF.